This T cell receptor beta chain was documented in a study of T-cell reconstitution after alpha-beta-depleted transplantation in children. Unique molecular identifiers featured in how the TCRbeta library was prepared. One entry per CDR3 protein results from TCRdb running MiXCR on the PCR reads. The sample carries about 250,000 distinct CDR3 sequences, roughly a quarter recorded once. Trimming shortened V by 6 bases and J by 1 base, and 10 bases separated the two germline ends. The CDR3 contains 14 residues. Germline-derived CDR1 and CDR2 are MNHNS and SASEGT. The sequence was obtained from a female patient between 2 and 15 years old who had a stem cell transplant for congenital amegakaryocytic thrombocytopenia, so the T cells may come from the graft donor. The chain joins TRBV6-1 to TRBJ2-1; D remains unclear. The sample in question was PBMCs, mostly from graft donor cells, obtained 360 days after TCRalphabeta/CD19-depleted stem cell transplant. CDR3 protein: CASSKPGSYNEQFF. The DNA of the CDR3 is TGTGCCAGCAGCAAACCGGGTTCCTACAATGAGCAGTTCTTC.